This T cell receptor (beta chain) was recorded in a study of blood T cells in healthy people across ages. Alongside a J-beta primer mix, a sample-barcoded 5' primer served in a second PCR lasting about 7 to 11 cycles. TCRdb ran MiXCR on the 5' RACE reads and lists one entry per CDR3 protein. The sample records about a million distinct CDR3 sequences, approximately 49% being singletons. J gave up 0 bases and V 3 bases, and 9 bases lay outside the gene matches. The germline CDR1 and CDR2 sequences are SGHRS and YFSETQ. CDR3 length: 16 amino acids. The chain has TRBV5-1 and TRBJ2-7; 7 bases are a match to TRBD1. This receptor was identified in a man aged 30 to 45 in good health. The sequencing input was blood. As DNA, the CDR3 is TGCGCCAGCAGCTCCAACAGGGGCGTGAGCTCCTACGAGCAGTACTTC. Its translation is CASSSNRGVSSYEQYF.